This T cell receptor beta chain was identified during a study of T cell changes during pregnancy in multiple sclerosis. This table comes from immunoSEQ multiplex PCR, and its TCRdb copy is limited to in-frame clones, with some not included. The sample yields around 95,000 clones, about 90% seen once. The CDR3 totals 14 residues. V lost 1 base and J 2 bases, leaving 9 bases between the germline ends. Germline values: CDR1 SGHTA, CDR2 FQGTGA. The TCR was taken from a female donor in good health, enrolled as a control in a pregnancy study. V and J are TRBV7-3 and TRBJ2-7; D is uncertain. This specimen consisted of peripheral blood, obtained after pregnancy. The CDR3 DNA reads as TGTGCCAGCAGCTTAAGTTCGGTCCCCTACGAGCAGTACTTC. Translating it yields CASSLSSVPYEQYF.